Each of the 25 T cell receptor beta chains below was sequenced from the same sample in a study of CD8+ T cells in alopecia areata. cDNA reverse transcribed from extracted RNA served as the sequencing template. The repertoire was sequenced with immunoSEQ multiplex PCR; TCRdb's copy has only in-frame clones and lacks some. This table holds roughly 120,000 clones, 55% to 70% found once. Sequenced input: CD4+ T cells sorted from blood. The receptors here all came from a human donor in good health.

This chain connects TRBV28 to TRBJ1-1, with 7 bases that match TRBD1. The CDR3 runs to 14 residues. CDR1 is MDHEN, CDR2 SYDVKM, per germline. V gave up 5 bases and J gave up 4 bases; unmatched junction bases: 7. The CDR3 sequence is CASSLGRGPTEAFF. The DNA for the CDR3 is TGTGCCAGCAGTCTCGGTAGGGGGCCCACTGAAGCTTTCTTT.

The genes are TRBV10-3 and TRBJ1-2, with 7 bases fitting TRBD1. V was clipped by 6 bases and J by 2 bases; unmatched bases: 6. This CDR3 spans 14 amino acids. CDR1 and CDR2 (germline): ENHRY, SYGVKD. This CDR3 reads CAISLTGSNYGYTF. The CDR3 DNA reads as TGTGCCATCAGCTTGACAGGGTCCAACTATGGCTACACCTTC.

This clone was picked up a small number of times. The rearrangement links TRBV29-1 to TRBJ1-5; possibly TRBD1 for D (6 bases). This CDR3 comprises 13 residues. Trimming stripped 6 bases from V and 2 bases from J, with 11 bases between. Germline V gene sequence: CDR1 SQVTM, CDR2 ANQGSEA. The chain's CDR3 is CSVRGGGNQPQHF. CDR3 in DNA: TGCAGCGTGAGGGGGGGCGGCAATCAGCCCCAGCATTTT. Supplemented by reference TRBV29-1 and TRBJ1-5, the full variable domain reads SAVISQKPSRDICQRGTSLTIQCQVDSQVTMMFWYRQQPGQSLTLIATANQGSEATYESGFVIDKFPISRPNLTFSTLTVSNMSPEDSSIYLCSVRGGGNQPQHFGDGTRLSIL.

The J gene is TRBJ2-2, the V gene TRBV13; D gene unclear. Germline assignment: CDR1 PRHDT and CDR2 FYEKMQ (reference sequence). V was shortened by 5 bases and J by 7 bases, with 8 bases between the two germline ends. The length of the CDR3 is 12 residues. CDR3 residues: CASSTPGGELFF. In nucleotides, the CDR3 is TGTGCCAGCAGCACCCCCGGCGGGGAGCTGTTTTTT.

CDR3 protein: CASSQDRVYEQYF. The CDR3 bases are TGTGCCAGCAGCCAAGACAGAGTCTACGAGCAGTACTTC. V usage is TRBV14 and J usage is TRBJ2-7; D not certain. Germline CDR1 SGHDN, CDR2 FVKESK. CDR3 length: 13 amino acids. V lost 0 bases and J lost 3, with 6 bases in between.

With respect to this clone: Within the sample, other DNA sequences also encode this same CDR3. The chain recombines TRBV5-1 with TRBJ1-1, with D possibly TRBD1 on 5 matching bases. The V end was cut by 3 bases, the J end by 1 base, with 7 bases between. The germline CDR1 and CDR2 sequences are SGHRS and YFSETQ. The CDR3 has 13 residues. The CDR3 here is CASSSGQNTEAFF. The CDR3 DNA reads TGCGCCAGCAGCTCCGGACAGAACACTGAAGCTTTCTTT.

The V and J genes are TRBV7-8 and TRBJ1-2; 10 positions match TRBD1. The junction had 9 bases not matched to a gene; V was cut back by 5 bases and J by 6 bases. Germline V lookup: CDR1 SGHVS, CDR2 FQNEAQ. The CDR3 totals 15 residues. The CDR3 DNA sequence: TGTGCCAGCAGCCCGCAGACCGGGACAGGGGATGGCTACACCTTC. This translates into CASSPQTGTGDGYTF.

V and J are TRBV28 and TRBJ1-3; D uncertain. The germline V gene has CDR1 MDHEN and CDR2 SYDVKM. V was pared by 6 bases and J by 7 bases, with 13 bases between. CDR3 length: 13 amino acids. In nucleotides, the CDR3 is TGTGCCAGCAGCTTAACCCAGCCGAACACCATATATTTT. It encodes CASSLTQPNTIYF.

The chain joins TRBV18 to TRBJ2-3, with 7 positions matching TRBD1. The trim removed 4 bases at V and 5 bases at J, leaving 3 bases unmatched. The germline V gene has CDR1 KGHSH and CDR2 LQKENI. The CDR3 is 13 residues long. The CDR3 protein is CASSLGTEDTQYF. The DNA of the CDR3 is TGTGCCAGCTCACTGGGGACAGAAGATACGCAGTATTTT.

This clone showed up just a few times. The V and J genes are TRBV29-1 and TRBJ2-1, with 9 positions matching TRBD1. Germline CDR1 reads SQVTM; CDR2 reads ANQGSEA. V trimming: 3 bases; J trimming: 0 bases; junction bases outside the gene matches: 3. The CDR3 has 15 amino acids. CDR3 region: CSVETGGHSYNEQFF. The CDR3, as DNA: TGCAGCGTTGAGACAGGGGGTCACTCCTACAATGAGCAGTTCTTC.

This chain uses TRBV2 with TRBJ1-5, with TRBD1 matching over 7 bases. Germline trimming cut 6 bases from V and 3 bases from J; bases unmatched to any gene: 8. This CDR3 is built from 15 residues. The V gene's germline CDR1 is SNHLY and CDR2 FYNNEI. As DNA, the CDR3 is TGTGCCAGCAGGGAATCAGGGGGATCCAATCAGCCCCAGCATTTT. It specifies CASRESGGSNQPQHF.

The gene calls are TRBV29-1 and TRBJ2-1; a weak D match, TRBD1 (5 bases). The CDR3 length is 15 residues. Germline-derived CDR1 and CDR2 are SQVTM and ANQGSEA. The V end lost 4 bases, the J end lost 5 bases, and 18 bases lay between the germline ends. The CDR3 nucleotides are TGCAGCGTTGGAGTCCCCCGACAGAGAAACAATGAGCAGTTCTTC. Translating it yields CSVGVPRQRNNEQFF.

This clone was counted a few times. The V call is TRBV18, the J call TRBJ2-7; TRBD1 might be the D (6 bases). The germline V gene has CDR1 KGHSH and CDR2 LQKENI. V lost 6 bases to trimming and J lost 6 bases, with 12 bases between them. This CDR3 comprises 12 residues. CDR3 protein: CASSLTGSEQYF. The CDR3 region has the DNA TGTGCCAGCTCCCTTACAGGGAGCGAGCAGTACTTC.

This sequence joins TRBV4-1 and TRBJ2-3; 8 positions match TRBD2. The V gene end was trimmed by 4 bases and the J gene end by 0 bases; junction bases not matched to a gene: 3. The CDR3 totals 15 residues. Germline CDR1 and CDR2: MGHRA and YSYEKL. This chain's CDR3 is CASSLERGSTDTQYF. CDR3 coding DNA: TGCGCCAGCAGCCTGGAGCGGGGGAGCACAGATACGCAGTATTTT.

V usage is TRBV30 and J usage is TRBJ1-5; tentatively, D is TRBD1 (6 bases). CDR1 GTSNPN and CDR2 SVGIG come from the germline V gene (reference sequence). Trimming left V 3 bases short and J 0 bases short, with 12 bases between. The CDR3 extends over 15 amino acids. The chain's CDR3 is CAWRGRGISNQPQHF. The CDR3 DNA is TGTGCCTGGAGGGGAAGGGGGATTAGCAATCAGCCCCAGCATTTT.

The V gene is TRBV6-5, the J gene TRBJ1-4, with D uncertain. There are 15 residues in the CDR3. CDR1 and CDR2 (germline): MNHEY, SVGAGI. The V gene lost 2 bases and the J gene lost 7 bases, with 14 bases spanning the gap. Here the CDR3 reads CASSYLPTSPEKLFF. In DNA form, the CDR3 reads TGTGCCAGCAGTTACCTCCCTACATCGCCTGAAAAACTGTTTTTT.

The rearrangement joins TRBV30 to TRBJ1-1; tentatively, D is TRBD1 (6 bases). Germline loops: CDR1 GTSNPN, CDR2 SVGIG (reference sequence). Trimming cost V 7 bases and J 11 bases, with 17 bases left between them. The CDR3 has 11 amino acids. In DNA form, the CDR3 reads TGTGCCTCCTCTCAGGGGTCCGGGGCTTTCTTT. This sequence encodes CASSQGSGAFF.

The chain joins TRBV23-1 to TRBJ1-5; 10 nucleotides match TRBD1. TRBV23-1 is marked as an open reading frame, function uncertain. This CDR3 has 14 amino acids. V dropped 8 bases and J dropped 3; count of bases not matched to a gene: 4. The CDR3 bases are TGCGCCAGCGGGGACAGGGGCATCAATCAGCCCCAGCATTTT. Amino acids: CASGDRGINQPQHF.

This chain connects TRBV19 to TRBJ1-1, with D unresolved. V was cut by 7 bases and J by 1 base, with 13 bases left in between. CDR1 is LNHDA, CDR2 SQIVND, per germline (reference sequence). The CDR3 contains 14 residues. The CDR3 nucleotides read TGTGCCAGTACCCCTCGAGTCCCGAACACTGAAGCTTTCTTT. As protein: CASTPRVPNTEAFF. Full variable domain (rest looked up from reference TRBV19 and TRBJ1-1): DGGITQSPKYLFRKEGQNVTLSCEQNLNHDAMYWYRQDPGQGLRLIYYSQIVNDFQKGDIAEGYSVSREKKESFPLTVTSAQKNPTAFYLCASTPRVPNTEAFFGQGTRLTVV.

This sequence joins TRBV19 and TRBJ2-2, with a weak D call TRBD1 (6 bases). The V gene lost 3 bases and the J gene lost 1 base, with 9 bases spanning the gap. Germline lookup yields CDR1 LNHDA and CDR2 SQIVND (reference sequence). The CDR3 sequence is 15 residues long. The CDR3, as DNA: TGTGCCAGTAGTATTCAACAGGGGAACACCGGGGAGCTGTTTTTT. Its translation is CASSIQQGNTGELFF.

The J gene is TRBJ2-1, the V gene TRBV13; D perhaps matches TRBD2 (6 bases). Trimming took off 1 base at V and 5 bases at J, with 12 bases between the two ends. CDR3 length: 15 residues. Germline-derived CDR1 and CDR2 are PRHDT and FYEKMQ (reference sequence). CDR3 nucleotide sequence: TGTGCCAGCAGCTTAGAGGGACTTGGACACAATGAGCAGTTCTTC. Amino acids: CASSLEGLGHNEQFF.

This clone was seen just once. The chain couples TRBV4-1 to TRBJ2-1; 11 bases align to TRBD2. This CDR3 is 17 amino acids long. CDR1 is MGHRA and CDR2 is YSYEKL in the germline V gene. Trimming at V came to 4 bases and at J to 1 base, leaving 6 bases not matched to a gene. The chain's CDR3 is CASSPGLAGGSYNEQFF. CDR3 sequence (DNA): TGCGCCAGCAGCCCAGGGCTAGCGGGGGGATCCTACAATGAGCAGTTCTTC.

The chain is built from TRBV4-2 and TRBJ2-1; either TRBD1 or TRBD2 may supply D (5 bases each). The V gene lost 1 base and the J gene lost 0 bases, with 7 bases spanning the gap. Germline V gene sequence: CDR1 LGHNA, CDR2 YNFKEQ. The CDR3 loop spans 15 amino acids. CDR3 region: CASSQGDRSYNEQFF. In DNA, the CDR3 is TGTGCCAGCAGCCAAGGGGACCGCTCCTACAATGAGCAGTTCTTC.

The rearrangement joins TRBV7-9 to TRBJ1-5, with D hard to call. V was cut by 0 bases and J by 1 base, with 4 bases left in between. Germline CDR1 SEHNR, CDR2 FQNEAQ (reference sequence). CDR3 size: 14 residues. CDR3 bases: TGTGCCAGCAGCTTAGCAGGGAGCAATCAGCCCCAGCATTTT. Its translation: CASSLAGSNQPQHF.

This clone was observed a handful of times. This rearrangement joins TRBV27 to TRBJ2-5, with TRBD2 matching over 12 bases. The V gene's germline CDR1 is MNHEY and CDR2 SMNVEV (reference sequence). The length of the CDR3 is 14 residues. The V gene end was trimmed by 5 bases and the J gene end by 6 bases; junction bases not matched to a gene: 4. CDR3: CASSELAGGKTQYF. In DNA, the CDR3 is TGTGCCAGCAGTGAACTAGCGGGGGGAAAGACCCAGTACTTC.